This TCR beta chain came from a study of blood T cells in healthy people across ages (dated by TCRdb to about 2015). At the level of the whole study: In model experiments, roughly one uniquely barcoded TCR beta cDNA molecule per two T cells was captured by template switching. To track age-related changes in TCR beta repertoire diversity, the study relied on deep sequencing normalized with unique cDNA molecular identifiers. Four age groups were formed from the donors: young (average approximately 15 years), middle-aged (approximately 39), aged (roughly 58) and long-lived (roughly 81). To avoid experimental bias, donors of different ages were randomly spread across the sequencing lanes. The study analyzed two additional independent replicas of 1 million unique cDNA reads from the same blood draw for two donors, one aged 18 to 30 and one aged 80 or older.

The library was produced with 5' RACE. Sequencing was carried out with an Illumina HiSeq 2500. A second PCR of about 6 to 11 cycles was run with a J-beta primer mix and a sample-barcoded 5' primer. Each TCR beta cDNA molecule received a unique molecular identifier from a template-switch 5' adaptor carrying 12 random nucleotides. Each sample yielded at least 2.5 million CDR3-containing paired-end reads. All of the RNA was converted into first-strand cDNA using the Mint cDNA synthesis kit, with a TRBC-specific oligonucleotide serving as the primer. All cDNA was treated with uracil-DNA glycosylase and then went through a first 18-cycle PCR with the universal primers M1SS and BC2_uni_R. Turning to the authors' computational methods: Normalization of each sample was performed by random selection of 1 million high-quality reads, each carrying a distinct molecular identifier. Instead of being binned into consensus sequences, reads that shared molecular identifiers were thrown out. MiTCR, set to a Q25 quality threshold and the strictest error-elimination algorithm, was used for CDR3 identification, clonotype clustering and error correction. A nonparametric unseen species model with Euler transformation was used to estimate lower-bound total TCR beta diversity. The public sequencing data were trimmed at Q25 with fastp and processed into clonotypes with MiXCR by TCRdb, which kept only in-frame beta chains. CDR3 protein sequences are deduplicated, and each keeps its most common genes and DNA. TCRdb's processing, not the study's, gives the V and J calls here. The sample contains around 1.5 million distinct CDR3 sequences, roughly 64% of them found a single time. The ten most abundant clones make up approximately 7% of the sample.

This clonotype was counted once. The antigen it binds to is not known. Nothing much larger sits one base from this clone, and base qualities are not available. The research as a whole found: Estimates of total diversity based on one million sequenced T cells were considered lower bounds and underestimates. Observed TCR beta diversity per million T cells fell roughly linearly with age, and a significant reduction was already apparent by age roughly 40. Since profiling was done on bulk unsorted PBMCs, naive and antigen-experienced compartments could not be conclusively compared. Compared with the aged group, the long-lived group had more naive CD4+ T cells, fewer expanded clones and increased TCR diversity, a pattern suggesting age selection. Observed TCR beta diversity correlated strongly with the percentage of naive T cells measured by flow cytometry. Because donor CMV infection status was unknown, age-related changes in expanded clonotypes were potentially confounded.

The donors were roughly 40 Caucasian individuals from Russia, aged roughly 6 to 100 years, who were systemically healthy. Each donor gave ten milliliters of peripheral blood, collected into EDTA-treated Vacutainer tubes. PBMCs were isolated by Ficoll-Paque density-gradient centrifugation, with at least 6 million obtained per sample. Trizol reagent was used to extract total RNA from PBMCs, with at least 6 micrograms per sample. Naive CD45RAhigh/CD27high T cell percentages were measured by flow cytometry on a PBMC aliquot from every donor. The receptor's source is a man in his late teens or twenties in good health. The source material was blood.

The DNA is as follows: TGCGCCAGCAGCCATCAGAACTCTGGGGCCAACGTCCTGACTTTC. Translated, this gives CASSHQNSGANVLTF. The V and J segments used are TRBV4-1 and TRBJ2-6, with the identity of the D gene unclear. The CDR3 measures 15 amino acids from cysteine to phenylalanine. Here the CDR3 DNA is all that survives: 45 bases in frame from base 1. Cut back by 3 bases and 0 bases, the V and J ends lie 6 bases apart. Looking up the germline V gene yields CDR1 MGHRA and CDR2 YSYEKL.